One and the same sample provided the 10 T cell receptor beta chains below, sequenced in a study of blood T cell repertoires in COVID-19. Sequencing was performed with immunoSEQ multiplex PCR; in TCRdb, only in-frame clones are kept and a portion is missing. The data show about 210,000 clones, roughly 85% seen once. The material sequenced was peripheral blood. These TCRs come from a woman in her 70s with COVID-19, enrolled during active disease.

The rearrangement links TRBV3-1 (or the pseudogene TRBV3-2) to TRBJ2-5; D gene unclear. Trimming took off 1 base at V and 3 bases at J, with 12 bases between the two ends. CDR1 and CDR2 (germline): LGHDT, YNNKEL (reference sequence). The length of the CDR3 is 15 residues. DNA of the CDR3: TGTGCCAGCAGCCAAGTACGGTTGTACGAAGAGACCCAGTACTTC. The encoded protein is CASSQVRLYEETQYF.

The genes are TRBV19 and TRBJ1-5; weak D call: TRBD1 (6 bases). The CDR3 runs 18 residues. The germline V gene encodes CDR1 LNHDA and CDR2 SQIVND (reference sequence). Trimming stripped 5 bases from V and 0 bases from J, with 20 bases between. The CDR3 loop is CASSHDRRRLSSNQPQHF. The CDR3 DNA sequence: TGTGCCAGTAGTCACGACAGGCGCAGGTTGAGTAGCAATCAGCCCCAGCATTTT.

V gene TRBV6-5 combines with J gene TRBJ2-7, with D tentatively TRBD1 (8 bases). This CDR3 is 16 amino acids long. Trimming took off 0 bases at V and 6 bases at J, with 18 bases between the two ends. CDR1 MNHEY and CDR2 SVGAGI come from the germline V gene. DNA for the CDR3: TGTGCCAGCAGTTACTCGGTAAACAGGGGGGAGGGCGAGCAGTACTTC. As protein: CASSYSVNRGEGEQYF.

The chain combines TRBV29-1 with TRBJ1-3; no definite D call. The CDR3 is 18 amino acids. Germline V gene data show CDR1 as SQVTM and CDR2 as ANQGSEA. Trimming stripped 0 bases from V and 0 bases from J, with 18 bases between. The DNA for the CDR3 is TGCAGCGTTGAAGATCTGTCCCCCAGTGGCCTCTCTGGAAACACCATATATTTT. This gives the protein CSVEDLSPSGLSGNTIYF. Based on the CDR3 plus reference TRBV29-1 and TRBJ1-3, the full variable domain is SAVISQKPSRDICQRGTSLTIQCQVDSQVTMMFWYRQQPGQSLTLIATANQGSEATYESGFVIDKFPISRPNLTFSTLTVSNMSPEDSSIYLCSVEDLSPSGLSGNTIYFGEGSWLTVV.

The chain joins TRBV7-2 to TRBJ2-7; no reliable D call. The CDR3 loop spans 20 amino acids. V lost 0 bases, J lost 2 bases, and 26 bases lay in between. Germline assignment: CDR1 SGHTA and CDR2 FQGNSA. The CDR3 region has the DNA TGTGCCAGCAGCTTAGCAGTGGGTCTAGTTGTCGGAACTCCCACCTACGAGCAGTACTTC. This encodes CASSLAVGLVVGTPTYEQYF.

The V gene is TRBV7-3, the J gene TRBJ2-2; D uncertain. V was pared by 1 base and J by 1 base, with 4 bases between. The CDR3 has 14 residues. Germline CDR1 and CDR2: SGHTA and FQGTGA. The CDR3 nucleotides are TGTGCCAGCAGCTTAAGGCTGAACACCGGGGAGCTGTTTTTT. Residues: CASSLRLNTGELFF. Full variable domain (remainder filled in from reference TRBV7-3 and TRBJ2-2): GAGVSQTPSNKVTEKGKYVELRCDPISGHTALYWYRQSLGQGPEFLIYFQGTGAADDSGLPNDRFFAVRPEGSVSTLKIQRTERGDSAVYLCASSLRLNTGELFFGEGSRLTVL.

The genes are TRBV5-1 and TRBJ2-2; 9 bases fit TRBD1. V shed 2 bases, J shed 5 bases, and the junction held 4 bases outside the gene matches. The CDR3 sequence is 15 residues long. The germline CDR1 and CDR2 sequences are SGHRS and YFSETQ. This CDR3 is CASSFGTGRTGELFF. CDR3 nucleotides: TGCGCCAGCAGCTTCGGGACAGGGAGGACCGGGGAGCTGTTTTTT.

The rearrangement uses TRBV27 and TRBJ2-5; possible D gene TRBD2, 6 bases. Germline loops: CDR1 MNHEY, CDR2 SMNVEV (reference sequence). The CDR3 totals 11 residues. The ends were cut back, 6 bases at V and 4 bases at J, with 6 bases in the middle. DNA of the CDR3: TGTGCCAGCAGGGGGGGAGAGACCCAGTACTTC. It is translated as CASRGGETQYF.

This clone appeared once. This chain uses TRBV11-3 with TRBJ1-3; tentatively, D is TRBD1 (5 bases). Germline CDR1 and CDR2: SGHNT and YENEEA. V lost 3 bases to trimming and J lost 9 bases, with 6 bases between them. CDR3 length: 11 amino acids. CDR3 bases: TGTGCCAGCAGCTTCGGGGGCACCATATATTTT. Its protein is CASSFGGTIYF.

The chain couples TRBV25-1 to TRBJ1-1; D not resolved. V was cut by 3 bases and J by 0 bases, with 11 bases left in between. Germline V gene data show CDR1 as MGHDK and CDR2 as SYGVNS. The length of the CDR3 is 15 residues. In DNA form, the CDR3 reads TGTGCCAGCAGTGAGTGGGGAGCGTTGAACACTGAAGCTTTCTTT. Protein sequence: CASSEWGALNTEAFF. The full variable domain, rest sourced from reference TRBV25-1 and TRBJ1-1, is EADIYQTPRYLVIGTGKKITLECSQTMGHDKMYWYQQDPGMELHLIHYSYGVNSTEKGDLSSESTVSRIRTEHFPLTLESARPSHTSQYLCASSEWGALNTEAFFGQGTRLTVV.